The subject of this entry is one T cell receptor (beta chain). The V gene's germline CDR1 is KGHDR and CDR2 SFDVKD. Between the trimmed V and J ends, which lost 10 bases and 6 bases, there was a span of 15 bases. This CDR3 has 13 residues. The data originate from a study of blood T cell repertoires in COVID-19. Assay used: immunoSEQ multiplex PCR; TCRdb lists only in-frame clones, some missing. The sample consists of roughly 150,000 clones, over 75% of them appearing once. The V gene is TRBV24-1, the J gene TRBJ1-5, with D possibly TRBD1 on 6 matching bases. The clonotype comes from a man aged 65 to 85 with acute or convalescent COVID-19. Material for sequencing was peripheral blood. The CDR3 bases are TGTGCCACGGGCCAGGGGAGTTCTCAGCCCCAGCATTTT. It is translated as CATGQGSSQPQHF.